This T cell receptor (beta chain) was documented in a study of blood T cell repertoires in COVID-19 (dated by TCRdb to 2020 to 2021). As for the study more broadly: The collaborator samples originated in the United States, Italy and Spain and spanned the acute and convalescent phases of COVID-19. The repertoires were released in a freely available public database intended as a resource for research on the immune response to SARS-CoV-2. The material from the prospective study consisted of cDNA or gDNA derived from T cells, B-cell-depleted T cells, or PBMCs. A de-identified subject ID, COVID-19 status, age in years and sex were almost always included in the sample metadata. The dataset comprised deeply sampled blood TCRbeta repertoires from subjects exposed to, actively infected with, or recovered from COVID-19. HLA class I and class II types, where available, came from metadata supplied by the sample provider rather than from assay-based typing. The samples were drawn from the first 160 participants of the ongoing ImmuneRACE study and from 1,254 subjects provided by 6 global collaborators. Summary of the overall study and its limitations: Clinical and demographic metadata were provided uncurated, with the amount varying by source and participant.

The immunoSEQ Assay, a bias-controlled multiplex PCR, was used to amplify TCRbeta CDR3 regions from genomic DNA. Concerning the study's data processing: Nucleated cell counts per sample were estimated from amplification of reference gene primers within the assay. To quantify the absolute abundance of each unique TCRbeta CDR3 rearrangement, sequence reads were collapsed and filtered. For each sample, productive Simpson clonality was calculated as the square root of Simpson's diversity index across productive rearrangements. TCRdb stores this immuneACCESS table with in-frame sequences only. Part of the clones is absent; in the studies checked, under half of the shortfall reflects unresolved V genes, and no reason is known for the rest. V, J and clone size are those of that table, while D and trimming were read from the DNA. For this sample the table gives roughly 97,000 clones, of which 75% to 85% were detected only once. Clones ranked in the top ten supply around 4.8% of the sample.

This clone has a handful of counts. Which antigen it targets is not known. Nothing much larger sits one base from this clone, and base qualities are not available. The collaborating institutions used their own protocols to collect whole blood in K2EDTA tubes. Collaborator samples were shipped for TCRbeta analysis as frozen whole blood, isolated PBMCs, or DNA extracted from either sample type. For this chain, trimming is 4 bases at the V end and 8 bases at the J end, and the number of junction bases without a gene match is 11. In the germline V gene, CDR1 corresponds to MNHEY and CDR2 to SVGAGI. Including cysteine and phenylalanine, the CDR3 has 16 amino acids. Left in the record is the CDR3 DNA by itself, 48 bases read in frame from the first base.

The sample consisted of peripheral blood. The TCR was taken from a man aged 55-75 years with acute or convalescent COVID-19. Recombination linked TRBV6-5 to TRBJ1-6, with 7 bases aligning to TRBD1. The CDR3 region: CASSSGGFGSDSPLHF. The DNA sequence is TGTGCCAGCAGTTCAGGGGGTTTCGGGTCAGATTCACCCCTCCACTTT.